The rows below give T cell receptor beta chains drawn from one sample of a study of T-cell memory formation after mild COVID-19. TCRdb used MiXCR to reprocess the 5' RACE reads, holding one entry per CDR3 protein. Of 250,000 to 350,000 distinct CDR3 sequences in the sample, more than 15% were seen once. Sequenced input: PBMCs or a T cell subset sorted from them (not recorded which). These receptors all come from a man aged 18 to 30 who had mild COVID-19 (a few samples of this study predate the infection). Cell type and time point are not known. Each CDR3 is given with its conserved first and last residue. D genes are given only for firm matches. Clone size, where shown, is once, few, many, or a class for clones that have expanded.

V: TRBV6-6
size: -
J: TRBJ2-5
D: -
DNA: TGTGCCACCACCCCCCAGGGAGGTCAAGAGACCCAGTACTTC
CDR3: CATTPQGGQETQYF

V: TRBV29-1
size: few
J: TRBJ1-1
D: -
DNA: TGCAGCGTTGAAGAGTTGGTTACTGAAGCTTTCTTT
CDR3: CSVEELVTEAFF

V: TRBV4-3
size: few
J: TRBJ2-2
D: -
DNA: TGCGCCAGCAGCCAAGAAGTAGTGTCGGGGTCGGTGGGGGAGCTGTTTTTT
CDR3: CASSQEVVSGSVGELFF

V: TRBV12-3/TRBV12-4
size: many
J: TRBJ2-5
D: TRBD2
DNA: TGTGCCAGCTACCGGGGGGGGTCCGAGACCCAGTACTTC
CDR3: CASYRGGSETQYF

V: TRBV7-2
size: many
J: TRBJ2-1
D: TRBD2
DNA: TGTGCCAGCAGCCGGACTAGCTCCGAGGTGCGGCAGTTCTTC
CDR3: CASSRTSSEVRQFF

V: TRBV7-7
size: few
J: TRBJ2-5
D: TRBD2
DNA: TGTGCCAGCAGCCTACTAGCGGGCGGGGATAAGACCCAGTACTTC
CDR3: CASSLLAGGDKTQYF

V: TRBV7-9
size: -
J: TRBJ2-7
D: -
DNA: TGTGCCAGCAGCTTAGGGGATGCGGGGAGTAGGTACGAGCAGTACTTC
CDR3: CASSLGDAGSRYEQYF

V: TRBV7-3
size: few
J: TRBJ2-2
D: -
DNA: TGTGCCAGCAGTCGCTCCCCCGGGACCCTAAACACCGGGGAGCTGTTTTTT
CDR3: CASSRSPGTLNTGELFF

V: TRBV6-5
size: few
J: TRBJ1-2
D: -
DNA: TGTGCCAGCACGGGGGGAAGGGGCTACACCTTC
CDR3: CASTGGRGYTF

V: TRBV20-1
size: -
J: TRBJ2-3
D: TRBD2
DNA: TGCAGTGCAGAAACTAGCGGGGAAGCCACAGATACGCAGTATTTT
CDR3: CSAETSGEATDTQYF

V: TRBV30
size: -
J: TRBJ2-5
D: TRBD1
DNA: TGTGCCTGGACAGGGGGCGGGCAAGAGACCCAGTACTTC
CDR3: CAWTGGGQETQYF

V: TRBV27
size: few
J: TRBJ1-6
D: TRBD1
DNA: TGTGCCAGCAGTTCAGGGACAGGGACTTATAATTCACCCCTCCACTTT
CDR3: CASSSGTGTYNSPLHF

V: TRBV7-9
size: few
J: TRBJ2-3
D: TRBD2
DNA: TGTGCCAGCAGCTCCCTTGGGCGGGGGGCCGAGGATACGCAGTATTTT
CDR3: CASSSLGRGAEDTQYF

V: TRBV30
size: many
J: TRBJ2-7
D: TRBD1
DNA: TGTGCCTGGAGACCTCCCGCCGGGACAGCGAACTCCTACGAGCAGTACTTC
CDR3: CAWRPPAGTANSYEQYF

V: TRBV6-5
size: -
J: TRBJ1-1
D: TRBD1
DNA: TGTGCCAGCAGTCCTACCGGACAGGGTTACACTGAAGCTTTCTTT
CDR3: CASSPTGQGYTEAFF

V: TRBV25-1
size: few
J: TRBJ2-1
D: -
DNA: TGTGCCAGCAGTGAATTTCGGGGGTCCTCCAATGAGCAGTTCTTC
CDR3: CASSEFRGSSNEQFF

V: TRBV20-1
size: -
J: TRBJ1-1
D: -
DNA: TGCAGTGCTAGAGTTTCGGGTAAAGCTTTCTTT
CDR3: CSARVSGKAFF

V: TRBV2
size: many
J: TRBJ2-2
D: -
DNA: TGTGCCAGCACAAGCCTAAACACCGGGGAGCTGTTTTTT
CDR3: CASTSLNTGELFF

V: TRBV10-1
size: -
J: TRBJ2-7
D: TRBD1
DNA: TGCGCCAGCAGAGTAAGCCGGGACAGAGGCAACGAGCAGTACTTC
CDR3: CASRVSRDRGNEQYF

V: TRBV10-3
size: -
J: TRBJ2-1
D: TRBD2
DNA: TGTGCCATCAGTGGTGCGGGGGGGCCTGACAATGAGCAGTTCTTC
CDR3: CAISGAGGPDNEQFF

V: TRBV9
size: -
J: TRBJ1-6
D: -
DNA: TGTGCCAGCAGCACCGGGCCAAAAAATTCACCCCTCCACTTT
CDR3: CASSTGPKNSPLHF

V: TRBV20-1
size: -
J: TRBJ2-1
D: TRBD2
DNA: TGCAGTGTCCTACTGGCGCGGGGGGGAGGCAATGAGCAGTTCTTC
CDR3: CSVLLARGGGNEQFF

V: TRBV12-3/TRBV12-4
size: -
J: TRBJ2-5
D: -
DNA: TGTGCCAGCACCGAACTCCGGGACTCTCCGGGGACCCAGTACTTC
CDR3: CASTELRDSPGTQYF

V: TRBV4-1
size: -
J: TRBJ1-2
D: -
DNA: TGCGCCAGCAGCCCCTCTTTGACAGAACTATGGTTTAGCTACACCTTC
CDR3: CASSPSLTELWFSYTF

V: TRBV2
size: many
J: TRBJ2-7
D: TRBD1
DNA: TGTGCCATCACCGGGACAGACTCCTACGAGCAGTACTTC
CDR3: CAITGTDSYEQYF

V: TRBV20-1
size: -
J: TRBJ2-3
D: -
DNA: TGCAGTGCTAGAGAACGGAGACAGGGCACAGATACGCAGTATTTT
CDR3: CSARERRQGTDTQYF

V: TRBV12-3/TRBV12-4
size: many
J: TRBJ1-1
D: -
DNA: TGTGCCAGCAGTTTTATAGCTGGATACAAGGCGGCTGAAGCTTTCTTT
CDR3: CASSFIAGYKAAEAFF

V: TRBV4-1
size: few
J: TRBJ1-4
D: TRBD1
DNA: TGCGCCAGCAGCCAAGTAGTAGGGGGCATCGGAAAACTGTTTTTT
CDR3: CASSQVVGGIGKLFF

V: TRBV5-1
size: few
J: TRBJ2-5
D: -
DNA: TGCGCCAGCAGCTTGGCGGCCCTCTCGAACAGCCAAGAGACCCAGTACTTC
CDR3: CASSLAALSNSQETQYF

V: TRBV7-2
size: few
J: TRBJ1-6
D: -
DNA: TGTGCCAGCAGTTGGACCGAGAGCTCCTATAATTCACCCCTCCACTTT
CDR3: CASSWTESSYNSPLHF

V: TRBV6-5
size: -
J: TRBJ1-6
D: -
DNA: TGTGCCAGCAGTTACGATCGGCAGGGCAGGTACTCACCCCTCCACTTT
CDR3: CASSYDRQGRYSPLHF

V: TRBV24-1
size: -
J: TRBJ2-5
D: -
DNA: TGTGCCACCAGTGATTTCAGCGAGACCCAGTACTTC
CDR3: CATSDFSETQYF

V: TRBV29-1
size: -
J: TRBJ1-1
D: -
DNA: TGCAGCGTTGAAGACCTCGGCCAGGCGCGAGCTTTCTTT
CDR3: CSVEDLGQARAFF

V: TRBV7-3
size: few
J: TRBJ2-2
D: -
DNA: TGTGCCAGCAAACCCAGGGTCGGTGACGAAACCGGGGAGCTGTTTTTT
CDR3: CASKPRVGDETGELFF

V: TRBV20-1
size: -
J: TRBJ1-6
D: -
DNA: TGCAGTGCTAGAAGCGAGGGGACTCATAATTCACCCCTCCACTTT
CDR3: CSARSEGTHNSPLHF

V: TRBV28
size: -
J: TRBJ2-1
D: TRBD2
DNA: TGTGCCAGCAGATTTAGCGGGGGAAGATACAATGAGCAGTTCTTC
CDR3: CASRFSGGRYNEQFF

V: TRBV3-1
size: many
J: TRBJ2-7
D: -
DNA: TGTGCCAGCAGCCAAGTTGATGCCGAGCAGTACTTC
CDR3: CASSQVDAEQYF

V: TRBV6-5
size: few
J: TRBJ1-4
D: -
DNA: TGTGCCAGCAGTTCCTTCATCTCTGAGGGCCAAAAACTGTTTTTT
CDR3: CASSSFISEGQKLFF

V: TRBV5-1
size: few
J: TRBJ2-3
D: -
DNA: TGCGCCAGCAGCTTGGGAGTAGATACGCAGTATTTT
CDR3: CASSLGVDTQYF

V: TRBV11-3
size: -
J: TRBJ2-3
D: TRBD1
DNA: TGTGCCAGCAGCTTAGGGGGACAGGGCATCGACACAGATACGCAGTATTTT
CDR3: CASSLGGQGIDTDTQYF

V: TRBV11-1
size: few
J: TRBJ2-6
D: TRBD1
DNA: TGTGCCAGCAGAAGAAAACAGGGGGCGGGGGCCAACGTCCTGACTTTC
CDR3: CASRRKQGAGANVLTF

V: TRBV9
size: -
J: TRBJ2-2
D: TRBD1
DNA: TGTGCCAGCAGCGCCGGGCAAGGACAGGGGCATGGGGCCGGGGAGCTGTTTTTT
CDR3: CASSAGQGQGHGAGELFF

V: TRBV6-2/TRBV6-3
size: few
J: TRBJ1-1
D: -
DNA: TGTGCCAGCAGTTATGGACAGCCTGAAGCTTTCTTT
CDR3: CASSYGQPEAFF